These T cell receptor beta chains were read from a single sample in a study of T-cell reconstitution after alpha-beta-depleted transplantation in children. TCRdb redid the calling of the PCR reads with MiXCR, one entry per CDR3 protein. The table lists a few hundred thousand distinct CDR3 sequences, about an eighth of them singletons. The sequencing used PBMCs from the stem cell graft donor, collected from the stem cell graft. These receptors all come from a human donor who donated a stem cell graft to a child with combined immunodeficiency. The conserved cysteine and the conserved F or W are not part of the CDR3 here. The D gene is left open where the match is weak.

j_gene | v_gene | d_gene | CDR3aa
TRBJ2-1 | TRBV7-9 | TRBD2 | ASSPSAGLGPYNEQF
TRBJ2-3 | TRBV6-2/TRBV6-3 | - | ASSYGISRGSTDTQY
TRBJ1-6 | TRBV10-3 | TRBD1 | AITWEGGSPLH
TRBJ2-7 | TRBV29-1 | - | SVGFSYEQY
TRBJ2-3 | TRBV6-1 | TRBD1 | ASNPWDRGSDTQY
TRBJ2-7 | TRBV19 | - | ASSILPGSSYEQY
TRBJ2-7 | TRBV9 | TRBD1 | ASSIRGQVGEQY
TRBJ1-5 | TRBV5-6 | - | ASSYGQFNQPQH
TRBJ2-1 | TRBV2 | - | ASSAPDSYNEQF
TRBJ2-7 | TRBV29-1 | TRBD1 | SVRQGLGEQY
TRBJ2-1 | TRBV9 | - | ASSLRGVGDEQF
TRBJ1-1 | TRBV29-1 | - | SVEPRRERAEAF
TRBJ2-2 | TRBV4-1 | TRBD1 | ASQTGAGELF
TRBJ1-2 | TRBV5-6 | - | ASSTPYGYT
TRBJ1-2 | TRBV15 | TRBD1 | ATSRARQGNYGYT
TRBJ1-1 | TRBV20-1 | - | SANAPMNTEAF
TRBJ2-7 | TRBV20-1 | TRBD2 | SARRGLAGAGEQY
TRBJ2-1 | TRBV6-5 | - | ASSFRGSGLWSAEQF
TRBJ2-1 | TRBV11-2 | - | ASSTRMGGRFNEQF
TRBJ2-1 | TRBV6-5 | - | ASRNGYNEQF
TRBJ2-3 | TRBV6-5 | - | ASSYGQATDTQY
TRBJ2-1 | TRBV4-3 | - | ASSQTSHQQF
TRBJ1-2 | TRBV6-5 | - | ASSAEQDGGYT
TRBJ2-1 | TRBV7-2 | TRBD2 | ASSLIGTSGSTQF
TRBJ2-3 | TRBV11-2 | - | ASSPGGVGGSSTDTQY
TRBJ2-3 | TRBV5-5 | TRBD1 | ASSTRAGTVTDTQY
TRBJ1-4 | TRBV12-3/TRBV12-4 | - | ASSLHGRGNEKLF
TRBJ2-3 | TRBV12-3/TRBV12-4 | - | ASSTGTLGTDTQY
TRBJ2-5 | TRBV11-2 | - | ASSLDRGPETQY
TRBJ1-1 | TRBV6-6 | TRBD1 | ASSHDRDTEAF
TRBJ2-1 | TRBV4-2 | TRBD2 | ASSPALGLASSYNEQF
TRBJ1-5 | TRBV12-3/TRBV12-4 | - | ASTSGNTNQPQH
TRBJ2-7 | TRBV5-5 | - | ASSSAVLGYEQY